This passage covers 30 T cell receptor beta chains from one sample sequenced in a study of persistence of HIV-infected CD4 T cells. The immunoSEQ assay was version 4, run in survey mode. Assay used: immunoSEQ multiplex PCR; TCRdb lists only in-frame clones, some missing. The repertoire holds approximately 45,000 clones, with 88% as singletons. These receptors are not linked to any known antigen. Anti-CD3/anti-CD28 beads served as a nonspecific positive control stimulus. Sorting of responding CD4+ T cells relied on upregulated CD40 ligand together with CD69. The sequencing used CD4+ T cells sorted from PBMCs after roughly 18-hour stimulation, collected from a patient who received antiretroviral therapy. The receptors were gathered from an adult woman with HIV who was CMV-seropositive.

On this clone: Mismatch with germline at one junction end may stem from a read error. Different DNA sequences within this sample yield the same CDR3. This chain links TRBV27 with TRBJ2-7; D is unresolved. From germline, CDR1 is MNHEY and CDR2 SMNVEV (reference sequence). The CDR3 sequence is 13 residues long. This CDR3 is CASSTSPLYEQYF. In DNA, the CDR3 is TGTGCTAGCAGTACCTCACCTCTCTACGAGCAGTACTTC.

The rearrangement uses TRBV19 and TRBJ1-4; 7 positions agree with TRBD1. CDR1 LNHDA and CDR2 SQIVND come from the germline V gene (reference sequence). The CDR3 has 15 residues. The V and J ends lost 7 bases and 0 bases, in that order; junction bases with no gene match: 5. This CDR3 is CASTGRGTTNEKLFF. The CDR3 bases are TGTGCCAGTACGGGCAGGGGGACAACTAATGAAAAACTGTTTTTT.

The chain has TRBV7-8 and TRBJ2-5; the D gene is possibly TRBD2 (7 bases). V was clipped by 4 bases and J by 4 bases, with 13 bases between them. The CDR3 totals 14 residues. Germline CDR1 and CDR2: SGHVS and FQNEAQ. CDR3 in amino acids: CASSYRGAGETQYF. CDR3 bases: TGTGCCAGCAGCTACCGGGGGGCAGGAGAGACCCAGTACTTC.

J is TRBJ2-7 and V is TRBV9; D is unclear. Trimming left V 0 bases short and J 5 bases short, with 15 bases between. CDR3 length: 15 residues. Germline V gene data show CDR1 as SGDLS and CDR2 as YYNGEE. The CDR3 region has the DNA TGTGCCAGCAGCGTAGGGAGTCAGTCTAGGAACGAGCAGTACTTC. Protein: CASSVGSQSRNEQYF.

Concerning this clone itself: Different DNA sequences within this sample yield the same CDR3. The chain employs TRBV19 and TRBJ1-5; a weak D match, TRBD1 (6 bases). Germline lookup yields CDR1 LNHDA and CDR2 SQIVND (reference sequence). The germline V and J ends were trimmed by 5 bases and 6 bases, with 14 bases remaining between them. There are 14 residues in the CDR3. CDR3 bases: TGTGCCAGTAGTCCCCCGGGAGGGGGTCAGCCCCAGCATTTT. It yields the protein CASSPPGGGQPQHF.

This chain links TRBV20-1 with TRBJ1-4; no definite D call. V lost 6 bases and J lost 4, with 6 bases in between. The CDR3 is made up of 11 amino acids. Per germline, CDR1 DFQATT and CDR2 SNEGSKA (reference sequence). The CDR3 protein is CSAESNEKLFF. The CDR3 DNA sequence: TGCAGTGCAGAGAGTAATGAAAAACTGTTTTTT.

The chain combines TRBV19 with TRBJ2-6; D is unclear. Trimming shortened V by 9 bases and J by 0 bases, and 9 bases separated the two germline ends. CDR1 is LNHDA and CDR2 is SQIVND in the germline V gene (reference sequence). The CDR3 spans 14 residues. This CDR3 is CASGTLSGANVLTF. The CDR3 nucleotides are TGTGCCAGCGGAACGCTCTCTGGGGCCAACGTCCTGACTTTC.

The gene calls are TRBV5-6 and TRBJ2-2; no definite D call. Trimming removed 4 bases from V and 0 bases from J, with 19 bases in between. Germline-derived CDR1 and CDR2 are SGHDT and YYEEEE. The CDR3 extends over 18 amino acids. CDR3 sequence (DNA): TGTGCCAGCAGCCCGCCAAGCCAGTTCCCCGCGAACACCGGGGAGCTGTTTTTT. Translation gives CASSPPSQFPANTGELFF.

The J gene is TRBJ2-7, the V gene TRBV25-1, with TRBD1 matching 7 bases. Germline V CDR1 and CDR2: MGHDK, SYGVNS. CDR3 length equals 14 residues. The trim removed 10 bases at V and 3 bases at J, leaving 12 bases unmatched. CDR3 in DNA: TGTGCCACCGCCTCCGACAGGGATTTCTACGAGCAGTACTTC. This sequence encodes CATASDRDFYEQYF.

The CDR3 protein is CSVQLWRGPYNEQFF. Written as DNA, the CDR3 is TGCAGCGTTCAGTTGTGGCGGGGGCCCTACAATGAGCAGTTCTTC. The chain is built from TRBV29-1 and TRBJ2-1; a possible D gene is TRBD2 (7 bases). The CDR3 consists of 15 residues. Trimming pared 5 bases from V and 2 bases from J, leaving 16 bases between. Germline loops: CDR1 SQVTM, CDR2 ANQGSEA.

This chain links TRBV2 with TRBJ2-1, with D possibly being TRBD2 (5 bases). The V end was cut by 7 bases, the J end by 2 bases, with 18 bases between. The CDR3 length is 16 residues. Germline V gene data show CDR1 as SNHLY and CDR2 as FYNNEI. The CDR3 bases are TGTGCCAGCACTACGGTCGGGGTGGGAGCCTACAATGAGCAGTTCTTC. Its protein product is CASTTVGVGAYNEQFF.

The chain is built from TRBV12-3 or TRBV12-4 and TRBJ1-2, with TRBD1 identical over 8 bases. J lost 10 bases, V lost 1 base, and 5 bases had no gene match. The length of the CDR3 is 13 residues. The CDR3 reads CASSLGQGLDYTF. The DNA for the CDR3 is TGTGCCAGCAGTTTAGGACAGGGGCTTGACTACACCTTC.

The J gene is TRBJ2-5, the V gene TRBV6-1; 9 bases align to TRBD1. V lost 3 bases and J lost 5; bases outside the gene matches: 7. CDR1 and CDR2 from the germline V gene are MNHNS and SASEGT. This CDR3 comprises 15 residues. CDR3 sequence reads: CASSEGQGSWETQYF. The CDR3 DNA sequence: TGTGCCAGCAGTGAGGGACAGGGTAGCTGGGAGACCCAGTACTTC.

In this sample, this clone turned up a few times. The CDR3 coding sequence is TGTGCCAGCAGCTTAGTTGGGGAAAAACTGTTTTTT. Residues: CASSLVGEKLFF. The rearrangement uses TRBV7-6 and TRBJ1-4; no clear D. Trimming cost V 1 base and J 8 bases, with 5 bases left between them. The length of the CDR3 is 12 residues. Germline V lookup: CDR1 SGHVS, CDR2 FNYEAQ.

The chain joins TRBV3-1 (or the pseudogene TRBV3-2) to TRBJ2-2; D possibly corresponds to TRBD2 (6 bases). Trimming stripped 4 bases from V and 4 bases from J, with 7 bases between. Germline V CDR1 and CDR2: LGHDT, YNNKEL (reference sequence). The CDR3 contains 13 residues. The CDR3 sequence: CASSRRGTGELFF. The CDR3 DNA sequence: TGTGCCAGCAGCCGGCGGGGCACCGGGGAGCTGTTTTTT.

This chain joins TRBV5-4 and TRBJ2-7; 7 bases align to TRBD1. J gave up 2 bases and V 5 bases, and 7 bases lay outside the gene matches. Germline CDR1 reads SGHNT; CDR2 reads YYREEE (reference sequence). This CDR3 region has 14 residues. The CDR3: CASSQNRGTYEQYF. DNA for the CDR3: TGTGCCAGCAGTCAAAACAGGGGAACCTACGAGCAGTACTTC.

In the case of this clone: The same CDR3 also results from other DNA sequences found in this sample. This sequence joins TRBV5-6 and TRBJ1-2; a possible D gene is TRBD1 (6 bases). Trimming shortened V by 1 base and J by 6 bases, and 10 bases separated the two germline ends. CDR3 size: 13 residues. Per the germline V gene, CDR1 is SGHDT and CDR2 is YYEEEE. CDR3: CASSLPGEDGYTF. In DNA form, the CDR3 reads TGTGCCAGCAGCTTGCCAGGGGAGGATGGCTACACCTTC.

The rearrangement joins TRBV4-1 to TRBJ2-2, with TRBD2 as a possible D gene (5 bases). V was shortened by 4 bases and J by 5 bases, with 14 bases between the two germline ends. This CDR3 region has 15 residues. Germline V gives CDR1 MGHRA, CDR2 YSYEKL. DNA of the CDR3: TGCGCCAGCAGCCCGGGCATCGGCGGGACCGGGGAGCTGTTTTTT. Encoded protein: CASSPGIGGTGELFF.

V and J are TRBV6-5 and TRBJ2-7, with 8 bases lining up with TRBD1. The CDR3 covers 14 residues. CDR1 and CDR2 from the germline V gene are MNHEY and SVGAGI. With 7 bases clipped from V and 6 bases from J, the junction kept 11 bases outside the gene matches. The CDR3 DNA reads TGTGCCAGCAACCCAGGGACAGGTTGGGGCGAGCAGTACGTC. It translates to CASNPGTGWGEQYV.

This sequence joins TRBV10-1 and TRBJ1-4; D unclear. The ends were cut back, 10 bases at V and 5 bases at J, with 17 bases in the middle. The CDR3 extends over 14 amino acids. The germline V gene encodes CDR1 WNHNN and CDR2 SYGVQD (reference sequence). The DNA for the CDR3 is TGCGCCACATACTCCCGGACGGGGAATGAAAAACTGTTTTTT. Its protein product is CATYSRTGNEKLFF.

This clone was detected once. This chain joins TRBV5-6 and TRBJ1-1; no reliable D call. Germline-derived CDR1 and CDR2 are SGHDT and YYEEEE. The CDR3 spans 13 residues. The germline V and J ends were trimmed by 0 bases and 6 bases, with 9 bases remaining between them. The CDR3 bases are TGTGCCAGCAGCTTGGTGGCGATACCTGAAGCTTTCTTT. This gives the protein CASSLVAIPEAFF.

Here the CDR3 DNA reads TGTGCCAGCAGAAGGGGTGAAAAACTGTTTTTT. Translation: CASRRGEKLFF. The chain uses TRBV3-1 (or the pseudogene TRBV3-2) and TRBJ1-4; weak D call: TRBD1 (5 bases). This CDR3 contains 11 residues. Germline CDR1 reads LGHDT; CDR2 reads YNNKEL (reference sequence). V was pared by 6 bases and J by 7 bases, with 6 bases between.

This clone has just a few counts. The CDR3 sequence: CASSDTGGSYNEQFF. The CDR3 DNA sequence: TGTGCCAGCAGTGACACGGGAGGCTCCTACAATGAGCAGTTCTTC. The chain employs TRBV6-4 and TRBJ2-1, with TRBD2 matching over 7 bases. V dropped 2 bases and J dropped 0; count of bases not matched to a gene: 1. Germline V gene sequence: CDR1 MRHNA, CDR2 SNTAGT. This CDR3 is built from 15 residues.

This chain links TRBV12-3 or TRBV12-4 with TRBJ2-3; D not resolved. With 6 bases removed from V and 6 bases from J, the gap between germline ends came to 7 bases. This CDR3 comprises 11 residues. The CDR3 DNA reads TGTGCCAGCAGGATCGGGGATACGCAGTATTTT. It encodes CASRIGDTQYF.

This clone came up once. V usage is TRBV20-1 and J usage is TRBJ2-5; D unclear. The germline CDR1 and CDR2 sequences are DFQATT and SNEGSKA (reference sequence). Trimming stripped 3 bases from V and 5 bases from J, with 7 bases between. The CDR3 is made up of 11 amino acids. The DNA of the CDR3 is TGCAGTGCTAGCCGGGCGGAGACCCAGTACTTC. Its protein is CSASRAETQYF.

This clone was detected only once. V gene TRBV19 combines with J gene TRBJ1-5; TRBD1 is a possible D gene (6 bases). Germline CDR1 is LNHDA and CDR2 is SQIVND (reference sequence). V was trimmed by 6 bases and J by 4 bases, leaving 7 bases between them. This CDR3 spans 12 amino acids. CDR3 nucleotide sequence: TGTGCCAGTAGGGACAGTAATCAGCCCCAGCATTTT. Its translation is CASRDSNQPQHF. The whole variable domain, filled in from reference TRBV19 and TRBJ1-5, reads DGGITQSPKYLFRKEGQNVTLSCEQNLNHDAMYWYRQDPGQGLRLIYYSQIVNDFQKGDIAEGYSVSREKKESFPLTVTSAQKNPTAFYLCASRDSNQPQHFGDGTRLSIL.

The V call is TRBV10-3, the J call TRBJ1-1; D is undetermined. Per germline, CDR1 ENHRY and CDR2 SYGVKD. The V and J ends lost 2 bases and 1 base respectively, with 8 bases between them. This CDR3 spans 14 amino acids. The CDR3 loop reads CAISEIQTNTEAFF. CDR3 bases: TGTGCCATCAGTGAGATACAGACGAACACTGAAGCTTTCTTT.

This CDR3 reads CASSYSTPRMNTEAFF. The DNA for the CDR3 is TGTGCCAGCAGTTACTCAACGCCCCGCATGAACACTGAAGCTTTCTTT. V and J are TRBV6-5 and TRBJ1-1; D is unresolved. Germline loops: CDR1 MNHEY, CDR2 SVGAGI. This CDR3 is built from 16 residues. V was trimmed by 0 bases and J by 0 bases, leaving 11 bases between them.

The chain couples TRBV30 to TRBJ2-7; 9 bases map to TRBD1. The CDR3 sequence is 15 residues long. V lost 2 bases, J lost 6 bases, and 11 bases stayed unmatched. CDR1 and CDR2 from the germline V gene are GTSNPN and SVGIG (reference sequence). In DNA form, the CDR3 reads TGTGCCTGGAGTCTTCGGGACAGGGAAGCCTCCGAGCAGTACGTC. This encodes CAWSLRDREASEQYV.

This rearrangement joins TRBV10-3 to TRBJ1-6, with TRBD1 as a possible D gene (6 bases). Trimming took 1 base from V and 5 from J, leaving 15 bases between them. There are 17 residues in the CDR3. Germline V gene lookup returns CDR1 ENHRY and CDR2 SYGVKD. This chain's CDR3 is CAISEWGRGGDNSPLHF. The DNA of the CDR3 is TGTGCCATCAGTGAGTGGGGTCGAGGGGGGGATAATTCACCCCTCCACTTT.